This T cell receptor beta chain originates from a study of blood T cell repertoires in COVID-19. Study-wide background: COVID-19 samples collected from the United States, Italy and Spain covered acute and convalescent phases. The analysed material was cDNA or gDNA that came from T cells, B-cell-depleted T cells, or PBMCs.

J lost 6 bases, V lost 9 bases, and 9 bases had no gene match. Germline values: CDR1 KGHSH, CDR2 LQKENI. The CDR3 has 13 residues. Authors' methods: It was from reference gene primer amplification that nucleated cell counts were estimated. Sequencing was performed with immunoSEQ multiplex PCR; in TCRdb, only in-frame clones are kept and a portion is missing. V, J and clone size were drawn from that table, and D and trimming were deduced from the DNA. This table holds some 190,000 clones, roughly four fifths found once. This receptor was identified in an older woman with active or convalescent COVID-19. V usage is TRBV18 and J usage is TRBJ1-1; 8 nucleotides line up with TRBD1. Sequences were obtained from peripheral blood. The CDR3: CASGQGGESEAFF. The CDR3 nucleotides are TGTGCCAGTGGACAGGGAGGAGAGTCTGAAGCTTTCTTT.